Below, 5 T cell receptor beta chains from the same sample are listed, as sequenced in a study of OX40 agonist ivuxolimab in advanced cancers. TCRdb's table, derived via immunoSEQ multiplex PCR, lists solely in-frame clones and lacks some. The data contain some 100,000 clones, about 84% of them singletons. The material was CD4+ or CD8+ T cells sorted from blood, obtained in a trial of the OX40 agonist ivuxolimab. These receptors came from an adult with an advanced solid tumor such as melanoma, head and neck, liver or kidney cancer.

The CDR3 is CASSLGRRAYEQYF. CDR3 DNA: TGTGCCAGTAGTTTGGGACGGCGGGCCTACGAGCAGTACTTC. The chain combines TRBV19 with TRBJ2-7; D is perhaps TRBD1 or TRBD2 (5 bases each). Germline V CDR1 and CDR2: LNHDA, SQIVND (reference sequence). V lost 5 bases to trimming and J lost 2 bases, with 13 bases between them. The CDR3 sequence is 14 residues long.

The V call is TRBV27, the J call TRBJ1-4, with D unresolved. There are 15 residues in the CDR3. Germline V gene lookup returns CDR1 MNHEY and CDR2 SMNVEV (reference sequence). Trimming pared 3 bases from V and 5 bases from J, leaving 13 bases between. The CDR3 region is CASSFRPRENEKLFF. The CDR3 DNA reads TGTGCCAGCAGTTTCCGACCTAGGGAGAATGAAAAACTGTTTTTT.

The V call is TRBV10-3, the J call TRBJ1-4; D perhaps matches TRBD1 (5 bases). This CDR3 spans 16 amino acids. CDR1 and CDR2 from the germline V gene are ENHRY and SYGVKD. V lost 2 bases and J lost 8, with 18 bases in between. This CDR3 is CAISEGGGTLGEKLFF. The CDR3, as DNA: TGTGCCATCAGTGAGGGGGGAGGGACCCTAGGAGAAAAACTGTTTTTT.

The rearrangement links TRBV4-1 to TRBJ1-6; weak D call: TRBD1 (5 bases). The germline V and J ends were trimmed by 0 bases and 7 bases, with 16 bases remaining between them. Germline lookup yields CDR1 MGHRA and CDR2 YSYEKL. The CDR3 loop spans 17 amino acids. CDR3 nucleotides: TGCGCCAGCAGCCAAGATCAGTATAGTGGGGCCAATTCACCCCTCCACTTT. Translating gives CASSQDQYSGANSPLHF.

The rearrangement uses TRBV5-8 and TRBJ1-1; weak D call: TRBD1 (5 bases). CDR3 length: 17 amino acids. The germline CDR1 and CDR2 sequences are SGHTS and YDEGEE. Between the trimmed V and J ends, which lost 4 bases and 0 bases, there was a span of 19 bases. CDR3: CASSPRDGAFMNTEAFF. CDR3 sequence (DNA): TGTGCCAGCAGCCCAAGGGACGGAGCCTTTATGAACACTGAAGCTTTCTTT.